Below are 25 T cell receptor beta chains sequenced from a single sample in a study of CD8 T cells in ankylosing spondylitis. TCRdb reprocessed the 5' RACE reads via MiXCR and lists one record per CDR3 protein. The table has roughly 370,000 distinct CDR3 sequences, 20% to 25% seen once. For these TCRs, the target antigens are not known. Broader study findings: Made up of under ten highly homologous variants, a TCR beta motif appeared characteristic of ankylosing spondylitis blood.

Sequenced material: blood, either unsorted or a sorted T cell fraction (not recorded which). The receptors shown here come from a male donor with ankylosing spondylitis.

The rearrangement uses TRBV6-5 and TRBJ2-2, with D possibly matching TRBD2 (5 bases). The CDR3 runs 15 residues. Germline V CDR1 and CDR2: MNHEY, SVGAGI. V was shortened by 2 bases and J by 3 bases, with 10 bases between the two germline ends. The CDR3 reads CASSYREIYTGELFF. The CDR3 DNA is TGTGCCAGCAGTTACCGGGAAATATACACCGGGGAGCTGTTTTTT.

This clonotype was picked up a small number of times. The chain is built from TRBV30 and TRBJ2-7; D is undetermined. Germline V gives CDR1 GTSNPN, CDR2 SVGIG (reference sequence). The CDR3 extends over 14 amino acids. V was trimmed by 0 bases and J by 0 bases, leaving 9 bases between them. CDR3 amino acids: CAWSVLRGSYEQYF. The DNA of the CDR3 is TGTGCCTGGAGTGTACTTCGAGGCTCCTACGAGCAGTACTTC. Full variable domain (outside the CDR3, taken from reference TRBV30 and TRBJ2-7): SQTIHQWPATLVQPVGSPLSLECTVEGTSNPNLYWYRQAAGRGLQLLFYSVGIGQISSEVPQNLSASRPQDRQFILSSKKLLLSDSGFYLCAWSVLRGSYEQYFGPGTRLTVT.

Only a few counts were recorded for this clonotype. V gene TRBV10-3 combines with J gene TRBJ2-1; 11 nucleotides line up with TRBD2. This CDR3 is 15 amino acids long. The germline V gene has CDR1 ENHRY and CDR2 SYGVKD. V lost 4 bases and J lost 4; bases outside the gene matches: 3. In nucleotides, the CDR3 is TGTGCCATCAGTGTGGGACTAGCGGAATACAATGAGCAGTTCTTC. Protein product: CAISVGLAEYNEQFF.

The rearrangement uses TRBV4-1 and TRBJ2-3; tentative D call: TRBD2 (5 bases). Germline V gives CDR1 MGHRA, CDR2 YSYEKL. With 3 bases removed from V and 0 bases from J, the gap between germline ends came to 16 bases. The CDR3 extends over 17 amino acids. CDR3 in amino acids: CASSHKITRRSTDTQYF. Here the CDR3 DNA reads TGCGCCAGCAGCCACAAGATAACGAGGAGGAGCACAGATACGCAGTATTTT.

The CDR3 is CASSLRLAGGLLNEQFF. DNA of the CDR3: TGTGCCAGCAGCCTCCGACTAGCGGGAGGCTTGCTCAATGAGCAGTTCTTC. The chain carries TRBV9 and TRBJ2-1; 13 nucleotides align to TRBD2. Trimming took 4 bases from V and 6 from J; bases not matched to a gene: 10. In germline, CDR1 is SGDLS, CDR2 YYNGEE. The CDR3 length is 17 residues.

The chain is built from TRBV28 and TRBJ2-5; D possibly corresponds to TRBD1 (6 bases). The ends were cut back, 5 bases at V and 7 bases at J, with 14 bases in the middle. The CDR3 has 13 amino acids. The germline V gene has CDR1 MDHEN and CDR2 SYDVKM. CDR3 amino acids: CASSPGATGTQYF. The CDR3 DNA is TGTGCCAGCAGTCCAGGGGCAACGGGGACCCAGTACTTC. The whole variable domain, filled in from reference TRBV28 and TRBJ2-5, reads DVKVTQSSRYLVKRTGEKVFLECVQDMDHENMFWYRQDPGLGLRLIYFSYDVKMKEKGDIPEGYSVSREKKERFSLILESASTNQTSMYLCASSPGATGTQYFGPGTRLLVL.

V is TRBV7-9 and J is TRBJ2-5; TRBD1 matches 8 bases. Unmatched junction bases numbered 10, after V lost 0 bases and J lost 4 bases. CDR3 length: 17 residues. Germline V CDR1 and CDR2: SEHNR, FQNEAQ (reference sequence). The CDR3 here is CASSLAHIGTGRETQYF. CDR3 nucleotides: TGTGCCAGCAGCTTAGCGCATATTGGGACAGGTCGAGAGACCCAGTACTTC.

The chain carries TRBV7-6 and TRBJ2-1, with 8 nucleotides matching TRBD2. The germline V gene encodes CDR1 SGHVS and CDR2 FNYEAQ. J lost 8 bases, V lost 4 bases, and 13 bases had no gene match. The CDR3 contains 16 residues. The CDR3 DNA sequence: TGTGCCAGCAGCTCGAGAGGCGGGAGGCCGTCTTATGAGCAGTTCTTC. Translation gives CASSSRGGRPSYEQFF.

This clonotype was seen only a few times. This chain joins TRBV6-2 or TRBV6-3 and TRBJ2-3; D is possibly TRBD2 (6 bases). The V end was cut by 2 bases, the J end by 5 bases, with 14 bases between. From germline, CDR1 is MNHEY and CDR2 SVGEGT. This CDR3 spans 15 amino acids. Here the CDR3 DNA reads TGTGCCAGCAGTTACCGGCGGGATCTGAAAGATACGCAGTATTTT. Its translation: CASSYRRDLKDTQYF.

The chain has TRBV29-1 and TRBJ1-1; 7 bases align to TRBD1. The CDR3 length is 13 residues. The V gene end was trimmed by 6 bases and the J gene end by 2 bases; junction bases not matched to a gene: 6. Germline CDR1 and CDR2: SQVTM and ANQGSEA. For the CDR3, the DNA is TGCAGCGTGACAGGGTTCGATAACACTGAAGCTTTCTTT. This translates into CSVTGFDNTEAFF.

This clonotype was detected only a few times. The V call is TRBV4-2, the J call TRBJ1-4, with D possibly matching TRBD1 (6 bases). The CDR3 sequence is 14 residues long. The V end lost 2 bases, the J end lost 6 bases, and 10 bases lay between the germline ends. Looked up from germline, CDR1 is LGHNA and CDR2 is YNFKEQ. In DNA, the CDR3 is TGTGCCAGCAGCCAAAGGGGGGCAGATGAAAAACTGTTTTTT. It is translated as CASSQRGADEKLFF.

This clonotype was counted only a few times. The chain uses TRBV7-8 and TRBJ1-1, with D possibly matching TRBD1 (6 bases). Germline assignment: CDR1 SGHVS and CDR2 FQNEAQ. The CDR3 has 15 residues. V was shortened by 6 bases and J by 1 base, with 15 bases between the two germline ends. CDR3 sequence (DNA): TGTGCCAGCAGATCAACCGGGACAAGGAACACTGAAGCTTTCTTT. Translated: CASRSTGTRNTEAFF.

The chain joins TRBV29-1 to TRBJ1-1; D gene ambiguous. From germline, CDR1 is SQVTM and CDR2 ANQGSEA. V lost 5 bases to trimming and J lost 1 base, with 11 bases between them. This CDR3 contains 13 residues. CDR3 in DNA: TGCAGCGTTATCTCCGGGAGGAACACTGAAGCTTTCTTT. Residues: CSVISGRNTEAFF. The complete variable domain, with remaining parts taken from reference TRBV29-1 and TRBJ1-1, reads SAVISQKPSRDICQRGTSLTIQCQVDSQVTMMFWYRQQPGQSLTLIATANQGSEATYESGFVIDKFPISRPNLTFSTLTVSNMSPEDSSIYLCSVISGRNTEAFFGQGTRLTVV.

This chain uses TRBV14 with TRBJ1-1; D not resolved. CDR1 SGHDN and CDR2 FVKESK come from the germline V gene. There are 12 residues in the CDR3. Trimming removed 0 bases at V and 9 bases at J, with 8 bases between. CDR3: CASSQDVGKAFF. The CDR3 DNA is TGTGCCAGCAGCCAAGATGTTGGAAAAGCTTTCTTT.

The chain uses TRBV21-1 and TRBJ1-5; the tabulated D call, TRBD1, remains unverified against the DNA. TRBV21-1 is tagged as a pseudogene. The CDR3 is 16 residues long. CDR3 sequence: CASSENMGWTSQPQHF. CDR3 nucleotide sequence: TGTGCCAGCAGCGAAAACATGGGGTGGACCTCGCAGCCCCAGCATTTT.

The rearrangement links TRBV6-1 to TRBJ2-3, with 9 bases identical to TRBD2. This CDR3 region has 16 residues. Trimming cost V 7 bases and J 2 bases; bases outside gene matches: 10. Per germline, CDR1 MNHNS and CDR2 SASEGT. This CDR3 reads CASTQKSSGTTDTQYF. Here the CDR3 DNA reads TGTGCCAGCACTCAAAAGTCTAGCGGGACCACAGATACGCAGTATTTT.

The gene calls are TRBV12-5 and TRBJ2-7, with 8 nucleotides matching TRBD2. In germline, CDR1 is LGHNT, CDR2 FRNRAP. V gave up 3 bases and J gave up 6 bases; unmatched junction bases: 13. The CDR3 contains 16 residues. The CDR3 region has the DNA TGTGCTAGTGGTTTTAGCAGGACTAGCCCCTTCGTCGAGCAGTACTTC. Protein sequence: CASGFSRTSPFVEQYF.

This clonotype was recorded a few times. The J gene is TRBJ1-3, the V gene TRBV12-3 or TRBV12-4, with TRBD1 as a possible D gene (6 bases). The CDR3 spans 16 residues. V lost 6 bases and J lost 0, with 15 bases in between. The CDR3 is CASRDATGLSGNTIYF. The CDR3 DNA reads TGTGCCAGCAGGGACGCGACAGGCCTCTCTGGAAACACCATATATTTT.

The chain has TRBV11-2 and TRBJ2-7; a weak D match, TRBD2 (6 bases). The germline V and J ends were trimmed by 4 bases and 5 bases, with 18 bases remaining between them. The CDR3 consists of 15 residues. Germline values: CDR1 SGHAT, CDR2 FQNNGV. CDR3 DNA sequence: TGTGCCAGCAGCTCGCCAGAATGGACTACTAACGAGCAGTACTTC. It specifies CASSSPEWTTNEQYF. Full variable domain (remainder filled in from reference TRBV11-2 and TRBJ2-7): EAGVAQSPRYKIIEKRQSVAFWCNPISGHATLYWYQQILGQGPKLLIQFQNNGVVDDSQLPKDRFSAERLKGVDSTLKIQPAKLEDSAVYLCASSSPEWTTNEQYFGPGTRLTVT.

This clonotype was detected a few times. The chain is built from TRBV5-1 and TRBJ2-5, with D maybe TRBD2 (6 bases). V dropped 0 bases and J dropped 5 bases, with 8 bases sitting between them. This CDR3 spans 13 amino acids. Germline CDR1 and CDR2: SGHRS and YFSETQ. CDR3 nucleotide sequence: TGCGCCAGCAGCTTGGTGCGGGGTGAGACCCAGTACTTC. It encodes CASSLVRGETQYF.

This clonotype was detected a few times. The V call is TRBV12-3 or TRBV12-4, the J call TRBJ2-2; no reliable D call. The CDR3 length is 14 residues. Trimming removed 1 base at V and 5 bases at J, with 8 bases between. The CDR3 spells CASSLVLTTGELFF. Written as DNA, the CDR3 is TGTGCCAGCAGTTTAGTACTAACTACCGGGGAGCTGTTTTTT.

This chain links TRBV9 with TRBJ2-2, with D possibly being TRBD2 (6 bases). CDR3 size: 15 residues. Germline assignment: CDR1 SGDLS and CDR2 YYNGEE. V lost 3 bases and J 3 bases, leaving 12 bases between the germline ends. CDR3 in amino acids: CASSDLAEYTGELFF. CDR3 coding DNA: TGTGCCAGCAGCGACTTAGCGGAGTACACCGGGGAGCTGTTTTTT. Filled out from reference TRBV9 and TRBJ2-2, the complete variable domain reads DSGVTQTPKHLITATGQRVTLRCSPRSGDLSVYWYQQSLDQGLQFLIQYYNGEERAKGNILERFSAQQFPDLHSELNLSSLELGDSALYFCASSDLAEYTGELFFGEGSRLTVL.

The CDR3 DNA follows: TGTGCCAGCAGTTTCGGGCAGCTGCACAATGAGCAGTTCTTC. Amino acids: CASSFGQLHNEQFF. The rearrangement links TRBV12-3 or TRBV12-4 to TRBJ2-1, with D hard to call. The ends were cut back, 3 bases at V and 5 bases at J, with 11 bases in the middle. CDR3 length: 14 amino acids.

The V call is TRBV10-3, the J call TRBJ1-5; D is unresolved. The CDR3 extends over 13 amino acids. Germline V gene lookup returns CDR1 ENHRY and CDR2 SYGVKD. V lost 3 bases and J lost 7, with 10 bases in between. CDR3: CAISESAEQPQHF. The CDR3, as DNA: TGTGCCATCAGTGAATCGGCGGAGCAGCCCCAGCATTTT.

The V and J genes are TRBV20-1 and TRBJ2-4; the match to TRBD2 covers 16 bases. The CDR3 runs to 17 residues. V trimming: 6 bases; J trimming: 1 base; junction bases outside the gene matches: 6. The V gene's germline CDR1 is DFQATT and CDR2 SNEGSKA (reference sequence). The CDR3, as DNA: TGCAGTGCGACGGGACTAGCGGGAGGGGTGGCCAAAAACATTCAGTACTTC. Translated: CSATGLAGGVAKNIQYF.